The text below deals with one T cell receptor (beta chain). A few counts support this clonotype. Its specific antigen is unknown. There are no base qualities to consult, and no much larger clone falls within one base. Library creation used PCR. TCRdb shows the sequencer as Illumina HiSeq 2500. To normalize quantification of the TCRbeta repertoire, the TCR libraries were built with molecular barcoding that relied on unique molecular identifiers. The public reads were quality trimmed at Q25 with fastp and then assembled into clones with MiXCR by TCRdb, keeping productive beta chains. Every entry covers one CDR3 protein and lists the most common genes and DNA from its rows. The sample table contains fewer than 550,000 distinct CDR3 sequences; only one count was recorded for over 9.5% of them. The ten largest clones take up 14% of the sample. This entry comes from a study of T-cell reconstitution after alpha-beta-depleted transplantation in children (dated by TCRdb to the mid-2010s). Broadly, across the study: T-cell immune reconstitution after TCRalphabeta/CD19-depleted allogeneic hematopoietic cell transplantation in children was quantitatively tracked in the study by means of TCR repertoire profiling. General findings and caveats noted by the study authors: About two months after transplant, the apparently early recovery of alphabetaT-cell counts reportedly depended on just several hundred clones that had expanded rapidly and came from non-depleted graft cells. Over the following months the frequencies of hyperexpanded clones went down, and after one year T-cell counts and TCRbeta diversity were mostly credited to newly produced T cells. In some patients, the high TCRbeta diversity seen at day 60 was put down to recipient T cells and intrathymic progenitors that had survived conditioning.

Taken with the paper, the label for treatment or condition translates to: allogeneic hematopoietic cell transplantation with graft depleted of TCRalphabeta T cells and CD19 B cells. The transplant recipients were children given TCRalphabeta/CD19-depleted allogeneic hematopoietic cell grafts. The sequence was obtained from a female patient between 2 and 15 years old who had a stem cell transplant for aplastic anemia, so the T cells may come from the graft donor. The source was PBMCs, mostly from graft donor cells, collected 180 days after TCRalphabeta/CD19-depleted stem cell transplant.

The nucleotide sequence reads TGCAGTGCTCGGATGCAAGAGCGGGTCGGGCTGTACCGGGACAATGAGCAGTTCTTC. Translated, it gives CSARMQERVGLYRDNEQFF. The chain joins TRBV20-1 to TRBJ2-1, and possibly TRBD2, on 6 matching bases. Reading from cysteine to phenylalanine, the CDR3 counts 19 amino acids. This entry keeps only the CDR3 DNA: 57 bases, framed from base 1. In the germline V gene (reference sequence), CDR1 corresponds to DFQATT and CDR2 to SNEGSKA. V lost 5 bases and J lost 5 bases; the stretch between them is 31 bases long.